The subject of this entry is one TCR beta chain. The CDR3 loop spans 15 amino acids. The V end was cut by 12 bases, the J end by 7 bases, with 24 bases between. The germline V gene has CDR1 KGHDR and CDR2 SFDVKD. Authors' analysis steps: Reference gene primer amplification gave estimated nucleated cell counts. TCRdb's copy holds only in-frame clones and misses some; the assay was immunoSEQ multiplex PCR. V and J calls plus clone size are reproduced from that table; the DNA served to infer D and trimming. The sample has about 280,000 clones; nearly 90% are singletons. The data belong to a study of blood T cell repertoires in COVID-19. Study-level information: COVID-19 samples collected from the United States, Italy and Spain covered acute and convalescent phases. From T cells, B-cell-depleted T cells, or PBMCs came the material, which was cDNA or gDNA.

This TCR came from a man aged 18 to 30 with active or convalescent COVID-19. Material: peripheral blood. J is TRBJ2-1 and V is TRBV24-1; possibly TRBD2 for D (5 bases). CDR3 in amino acids: CASTSPGLGWNEQFF. The CDR3 region has the DNA TGTGCCTCCACCAGTCCCGGACTTGGGTGGAATGAGCAGTTCTTC.